The clone carrying this TCR beta chain was recorded once. CDR3 size: 13 residues. V shed 7 bases, J shed 10 bases, and the junction held 7 bases outside the gene matches. The germline V gene has CDR1 PRHDT and CDR2 FYEKMQ (reference sequence). The sample comes from a study of blood T cell repertoires in COVID-19. Study as a whole: Whether acute or convalescent, the COVID-19 samples came from the United States, Italy and Spain.

In the original processing: Amplification with reference gene primers provided the estimates of nucleated cell counts. This table comes from immunoSEQ multiplex PCR, and its TCRdb copy is limited to in-frame clones, with some not included. D and trimming come from the DNA, and the V and J calls and clone size come from that table. The profile shows a few hundred thousand clones, roughly 90% of them singletons. Sequencing used peripheral blood. The sequence came from a woman in her 30s with COVID-19, enrolled during active disease. V is TRBV13 and J is TRBJ2-1; 10 nucleotides match TRBD1. The CDR3 is CASKDRGKGEQFF. The CDR3 region has the DNA TGTGCCAGCAAGGACAGGGGGAAAGGGGAGCAGTTCTTC.